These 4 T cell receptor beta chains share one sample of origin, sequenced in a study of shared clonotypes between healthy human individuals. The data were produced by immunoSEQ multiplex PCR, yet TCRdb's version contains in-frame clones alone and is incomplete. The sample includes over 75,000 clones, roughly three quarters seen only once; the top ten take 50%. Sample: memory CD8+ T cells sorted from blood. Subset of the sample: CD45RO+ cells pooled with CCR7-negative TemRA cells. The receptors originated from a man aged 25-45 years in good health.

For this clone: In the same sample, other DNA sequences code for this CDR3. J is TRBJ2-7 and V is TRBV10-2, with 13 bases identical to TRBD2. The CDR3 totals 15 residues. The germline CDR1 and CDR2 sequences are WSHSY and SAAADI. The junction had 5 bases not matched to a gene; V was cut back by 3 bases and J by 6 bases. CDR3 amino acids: CASSDPGLAGAEQYF. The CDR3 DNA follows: TGCGCCAGCAGTGATCCCGGACTAGCGGGAGCCGAGCAGTACTTC.

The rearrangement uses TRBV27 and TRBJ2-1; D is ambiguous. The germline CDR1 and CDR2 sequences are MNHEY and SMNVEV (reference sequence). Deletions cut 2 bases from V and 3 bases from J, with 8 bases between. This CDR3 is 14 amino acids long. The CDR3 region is CASSLEGIYNEQFF. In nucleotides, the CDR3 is TGTGCCAGCAGTTTAGAAGGAATCTACAATGAGCAGTTCTTC.

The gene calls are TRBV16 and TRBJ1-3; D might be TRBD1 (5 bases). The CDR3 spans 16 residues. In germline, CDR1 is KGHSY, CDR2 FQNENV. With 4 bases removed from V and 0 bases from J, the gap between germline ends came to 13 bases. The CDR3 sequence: CASSPSGPNSGNTIYF. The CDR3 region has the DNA TGTGCCAGCAGCCCCTCGGGACCGAACTCTGGAAACACCATATATTTT.

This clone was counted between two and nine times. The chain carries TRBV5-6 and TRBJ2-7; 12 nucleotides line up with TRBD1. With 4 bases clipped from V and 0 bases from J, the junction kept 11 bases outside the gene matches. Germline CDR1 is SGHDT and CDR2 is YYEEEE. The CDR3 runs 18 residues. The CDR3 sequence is CASSRRGTGGPSSYEQYF. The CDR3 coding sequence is TGTGCCAGCAGCAGGAGGGGGACAGGGGGCCCAAGCTCCTACGAGCAGTACTTC.